The following is a T cell receptor (beta chain) sequence with its context. The record originates from a study of T cell changes during pregnancy in multiple sclerosis. The V and J ends lost 6 bases and 3 bases, in that order; junction bases with no gene match: 3. The CDR3 covers 13 residues. The V gene's germline CDR1 is SNHLY and CDR2 FYNNEI. Assay used: immunoSEQ multiplex PCR; TCRdb lists only in-frame clones, some missing. The data contain about 38,000 clones, about 90% of them singletons. The sequence derives from a female donor with multiple sclerosis, enrolled in a pregnancy study. The starting material was CD4+ T cells from peripheral blood mononuclear cells, obtained in the second trimester of pregnancy. The rearrangement uses TRBV2 and TRBJ2-5, with TRBD1 matching over 8 bases. In nucleotides, the CDR3 is TGTGCCAGCAGCCAGGACAGGGAAGAGACCCAGTACTTC. Amino acid sequence: CASSQDREETQYF.